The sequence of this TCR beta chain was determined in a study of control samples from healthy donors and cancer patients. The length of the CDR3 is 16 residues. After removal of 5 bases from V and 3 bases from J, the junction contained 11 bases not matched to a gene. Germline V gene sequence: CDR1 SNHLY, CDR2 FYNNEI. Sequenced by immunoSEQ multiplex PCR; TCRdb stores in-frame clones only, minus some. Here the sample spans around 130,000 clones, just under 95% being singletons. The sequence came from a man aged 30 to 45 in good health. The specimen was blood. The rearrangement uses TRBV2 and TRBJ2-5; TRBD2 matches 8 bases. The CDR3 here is CASSFNNGGAEETQYF. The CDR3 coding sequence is TGTGCCAGCAGTTTCAATAACGGGGGGGCTGAAGAGACCCAGTACTTC.